These T cell receptor beta chains were read from a single sample in a study of T cells in Graves' hyperthyroidism and ophthalmopathy. A single record per CDR3 protein comes from TCRdb applying MiXCR to the multiplex PCR reads. The sample consists of around 240,000 distinct CDR3 sequences, roughly 15% of them appearing once. The sample taken for sequencing was blood. These receptors were taken from a woman in her 40s with Graves' hyperthyroidism that later progressed to Graves' ophthalmopathy. The CDR3 runs from the conserved cysteine through the conserved F or W. A D gene is named only where the DNA matches it firmly. Size tells how often a clone was seen (once, few, many) or the class of an expanded clone, and some rows leave it out.

>.|.|TRBJ1-2|TRBV19
CASSILPPFYGYTF
TGTGCCAGTAGTATTCTCCCGCCTTTCTATGGCTACACCTTC
>many|.|TRBJ2-2|TRBV12-3/TRBV12-4
CASSLPERNTGELFF
TGTGCCAGCAGTTTACCTGAGAGGAACACCGGGGAGCTGTTTTTT
>many|TRBD2|TRBJ2-1|TRBV7-9
CASFSPGGSGIQYNEQFF
TGTGCCAGCTTCTCCCCTGGGGGTAGCGGGATCCAATACAATGAGCAGTTCTTC
>few|.|TRBJ2-2|TRBV9
CASSRQVTGELFF
TGTGCCAGCAGTCGACAGGTCACCGGGGAGCTGTTTTTT
>many|TRBD2|TRBJ2-1|TRBV11-2
CASSLEAGVIGEQFF
TGTGCCAGCAGCTTAGAGGCGGGAGTGATCGGTGAGCAGTTCTTC
>.|.|TRBJ2-3|TRBV20-1
CSARVGGDTQYF
TGCAGTGCTAGAGTAGGTGGAGATACGCAGTATTTT
>many|.|TRBJ2-7|TRBV28
CASSKELALGEQYF
TGTGCCAGCAGTAAGGAACTGGCGCTCGGCGAGCAGTACTTC
>once|.|TRBJ1-4|TRBV11-3
CASSFSGRPEKLFF
TGTGCCAGCAGCTTCAGCGGCAGGCCTGAAAAACTGTTTTTT
>few|TRBD2|TRBJ2-7|TRBV7-2
CASSLTSGRASTYEQYF
TGTGCCAGCAGCCTAACTAGCGGGAGGGCCTCCACCTACGAGCAGTACTTC
>many|TRBD1|TRBJ2-7|TRBV11-1
CASSPTGGEQYF
TGTGCCAGCAGCCCGACAGGGGGCGAGCAGTACTTC
>few|.|TRBJ1-5|TRBV7-9
CASSPQLGDNQPQHF
TGTGCCAGCAGCCCCCAGCTAGGGGATAATCAGCCCCAGCATTTT
>few|.|TRBJ2-7|TRBV27
CASNFWGPGPEQYF
TGTGCCAGTAACTTCTGGGGTCCAGGGCCCGAGCAGTACTTC
>.|.|TRBJ2-3|TRBV5-4
CASSLDLRSTDTQYF
TGTGCCAGCAGCTTGGATCTTAGGTCAACAGATACGCAGTATTTT
>many|.|TRBJ2-1|TRBV3-1
CASSQDAPGEGNEQFF
TGTGCCAGCAGCCAAGATGCGCCAGGGGAGGGCAATGAGCAGTTCTTC
>many|.|TRBJ2-1|TRBV2
CASNFYRDNEQFF
TGTGCCAGCAATTTTTACAGGGACAATGAGCAGTTCTTC
>.|.|TRBJ1-4|TRBV29-1
CSVGKGANEKLFF
TGCAGCGTTGGAAAGGGGGCTAATGAAAAACTGTTTTTT
>many|.|TRBJ2-7|TRBV18
CASSLVAGTLPYEQYF
TGTGCCAGCTCACTGGTTGCCGGGACGCTTCCCTACGAGCAGTACTTC
>many|.|TRBJ1-3|TRBV7-9
CASSFLGNTIYF
TGTGCCAGCAGCTTCCTGGGAAACACCATATATTTT
>.|.|TRBJ1-5|TRBV12-3/TRBV12-4
CASSLPGMSNQPQHF
TGTGCCAGCAGTTTACCAGGGATGAGCAATCAGCCCCAGCATTTT
>once|.|TRBJ1-2|TRBV29-1
CSVWGRQSSSEGYTF
TGCAGCGTTTGGGGGAGACAGTCTTCTTCGGAAGGCTACACCTTC
>.|.|TRBJ2-7|TRBV5-4
CASSLDLVVYEQYF
TGTGCCAGCAGCTTGGATCTAGTTGTGTACGAGCAGTACTTC
>many|.|TRBJ2-3|TRBV28
CASSRSLGLGPDTQYF
TGTGCCAGCAGTCGGTCGTTGGGGCTGGGACCAGATACGCAGTATTTT
>few|TRBD2|TRBJ2-3|TRBV10-1
CAIEGTSASTDTQYF
TGCGCCATCGAAGGGACTAGCGCGAGCACAGATACGCAGTATTTT
>.|TRBD1|TRBJ1-2|TRBV28
CASTPGTGVGGYTF
TGTGCCAGCACTCCAGGGACAGGGGTAGGAGGCTACACCTTC
>.|TRBD1|TRBJ1-5|TRBV12-3/TRBV12-4
CASSPGQGWGNQPQHF
TGTGCCAGCAGTCCCGGACAGGGATGGGGCAATCAGCCCCAGCATTTT
>.|TRBD2|TRBJ2-7|TRBV30
CAWMTGGSYEQYF
TGTGCCTGGATGACCGGGGGGAGCTACGAGCAGTACTTC
>many|.|TRBJ2-5|TRBV6-1
CASSGGILETQYF
TGTGCCAGCAGCGGAGGGATTTTGGAGACCCAGTACTTC
>.|.|TRBJ2-3|TRBV6-4
CASSTGLTQYF
TGTGCCAGCAGTACCGGGCTAACGCAGTATTTT
>many|.|TRBJ1-1|TRBV5-8
CASRSGKNTEAFF
TGTGCCAGCAGGTCCGGGAAGAACACTGAAGCTTTCTTT
>many|TRBD2|TRBJ2-7|TRBV10-1
CARMPSGVTYEQYF
TGCGCCAGGATGCCTAGCGGAGTAACCTACGAGCAGTACTTC
>many|.|TRBJ1-3|TRBV5-1
CASEMSSGNTIYF
TGCGCCAGCGAGATGAGCTCTGGAAACACCATATATTTT
>.|TRBD1|TRBJ2-1|TRBV6-1
CASSGQGSNNEQFF
TGTGCCAGCAGTGGACAGGGGTCAAACAATGAGCAGTTCTTC
>.|.|TRBJ2-2|TRBV7-9
CASSLYHTGELFF
TGTGCCAGCAGCTTATATCACACCGGGGAGCTGTTTTTT
>many|TRBD1|TRBJ1-2|TRBV4-1
CASSLGQGVYGYTF
TGCGCCAGCAGCCTTGGACAGGGGGTCTATGGCTACACCTTC
>.|.|TRBJ2-5|TRBV5-6
CASSSPPSAGQVTQYF
TGTGCCAGCAGCTCCCCCCCATCCGCAGGCCAAGTGACCCAGTACTTC
>many|TRBD2|TRBJ2-1|TRBV5-1
CASSPRVYSGGHNEQFF
TGCGCCAGCAGCCCCCGCGTTTACTCGGGAGGCCACAATGAGCAGTTCTTC
>.|.|TRBJ1-2|TRBV4-1
CASSISSRGPYNYGYTF
TGCGCCAGCAGCATCTCATCCCGGGGGCCCTATAACTATGGCTACACCTTC
>many|.|TRBJ1-4|TRBV15
CATSRVVQALANEKLFF
TGTGCCACCAGCAGAGTGGTGCAGGCTCTAGCTAATGAAAAACTGTTTTTT
>many|TRBD1|TRBJ1-1|TRBV12-3/TRBV12-4
CASSPTGGQGAFF
TGTGCCAGCAGTCCAACAGGGGGCCAAGGTGCTTTCTTT
>.|.|TRBJ2-7|TRBV20-1
CSVPPRAGQYEQYF
TGCAGTGTTCCTCCCCGCGCGGGGCAGTACGAGCAGTACTTC
>.|.|TRBJ1-5|TRBV5-8
CASSSRTASNQPQHF
TGTGCCAGCAGCTCAAGGACAGCAAGCAATCAGCCCCAGCATTTT
>many|TRBD1|TRBJ1-1|TRBV6-1
CASSEGGTGGMNTEAFF
TGTGCCAGCAGTGAAGGAGGGACAGGGGGAATGAACACTGAAGCTTTCTTT
>many|.|TRBJ1-1|TRBV9
CASSVGSETEAFF
TGTGCCAGCAGCGTGGGCTCGGAGACTGAAGCTTTCTTT
>many|.|TRBJ2-3|TRBV30
CATGTHTQYF
TGTGCCACCGGGACTCATACGCAGTATTTT
>many|.|TRBJ1-1|TRBV27
CASSFGGVNTEAFF
TGTGCCAGCAGTTTCGGAGGGGTGAACACTGAAGCTTTCTTT
>many|.|TRBJ2-5|TRBV20-1
CSAGTDQETQYF
TGCAGTGCTGGGACGGATCAAGAGACCCAGTACTTC
>many|TRBD1|TRBJ2-4|TRBV7-9
CASSSQGRENIQYF
TGTGCCAGCAGCTCACAGGGGCGAGAGAACATTCAGTACTTC
>many|.|TRBJ1-6|TRBV28
CASSFRGSGNSPLHF
TGTGCCAGCAGCTTCAGGGGATCCGGTAATTCACCCCTCCACTTT
>many|.|TRBJ2-2|TRBV9
CASSALGLATGELFF
TGTGCCAGCAGCGCCCTCGGACTGGCTACCGGGGAGCTGTTTTTT
>many|.|TRBJ1-3|TRBV12-3/TRBV12-4
CASSPHQGGGNTIYF
TGTGCCAGCAGTCCACACCAGGGAGGTGGAAACACCATATATTTT
>many|TRBD1|TRBJ2-7|TRBV5-1
CASSSGTGREQYF
TGCGCCAGCAGCTCCGGGACAGGCCGCGAGCAGTACTTC
>.|TRBD2|TRBJ2-1|TRBV6-5
CASSYHPGTSKDNEQFF
TGTGCCAGCAGTTACCACCCAGGGACTAGCAAAGACAATGAGCAGTTCTTC